This T cell receptor (beta chain) was observed in a study of T cell repertoires in cytomegalovirus infection. Study overall: Public TCR beta signatures provided an indication of both CMV infection and a matching HLA type.

Of note for this clonotype: The antigen is undetermined.

TCRdb analysed the reads with MiXCR anew, one entry per CDR3 protein. Among around 740,000 distinct CDR3 sequences, under 40% were seen once, and the ten largest hold around 2.8%. Study-wide results and caveats: Carriers of CMV plus the relevant HLA were identified by cumulative public TCR beta family frequency.

This TCR derives from a human donor in good health (CMV status not recorded). Some clones in this sample may be carry-over from other donors' samples. Material for sequencing was PBMCs.

CDR3 region: CASSLSKVGSSYNEQFF. CDR3 coding DNA: TGTGCCAGCAGTCTCTCCAAGGTCGGGAGCTCCTACAATGAGCAGTTCTTC. This chain links TRBV6-1 with TRBJ2-1; a weak D match, TRBD2 (6 bases). Germline V gene sequence: CDR1 MNHNS, CDR2 SASEGT. CDR3 size: 17 residues. Trimming took off 5 bases at V and 0 bases at J, with 17 bases between the two ends.